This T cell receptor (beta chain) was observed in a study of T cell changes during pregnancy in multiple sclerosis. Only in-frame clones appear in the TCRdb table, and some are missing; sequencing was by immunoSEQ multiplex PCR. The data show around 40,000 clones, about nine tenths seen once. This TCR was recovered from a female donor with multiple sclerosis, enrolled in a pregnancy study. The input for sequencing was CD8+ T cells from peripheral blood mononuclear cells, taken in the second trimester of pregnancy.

For the CDR3, the DNA is TGTGCCAGCAGTTACTCTCCCTTAAAGAACACTGAAGCTTTCTTT. As protein: CASSYSPLKNTEAFF. V gene TRBV6-5 combines with J gene TRBJ1-1; D is ambiguous. Trimming cost V 0 bases and J 1 base, with 9 bases left between them. Looked up from germline, CDR1 is MNHEY and CDR2 is SVGAGI. CDR3 length equals 15 residues.